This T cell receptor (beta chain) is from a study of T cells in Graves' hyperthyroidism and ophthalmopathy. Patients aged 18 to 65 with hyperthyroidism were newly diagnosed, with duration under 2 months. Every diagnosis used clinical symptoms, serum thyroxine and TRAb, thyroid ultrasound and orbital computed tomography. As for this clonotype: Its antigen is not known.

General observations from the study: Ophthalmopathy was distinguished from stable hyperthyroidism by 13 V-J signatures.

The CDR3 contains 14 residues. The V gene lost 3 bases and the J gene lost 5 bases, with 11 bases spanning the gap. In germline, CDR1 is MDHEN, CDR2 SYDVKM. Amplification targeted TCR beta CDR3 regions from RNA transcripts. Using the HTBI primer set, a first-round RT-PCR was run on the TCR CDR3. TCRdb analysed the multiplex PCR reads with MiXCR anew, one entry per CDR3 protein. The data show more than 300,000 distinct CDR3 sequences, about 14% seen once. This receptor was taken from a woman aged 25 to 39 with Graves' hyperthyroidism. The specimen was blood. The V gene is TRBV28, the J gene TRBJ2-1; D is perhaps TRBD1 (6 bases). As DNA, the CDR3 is TGTGCCAGCAGTTTGGGACAAGGGCACAATGAGCAGTTCTTC. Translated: CASSLGQGHNEQFF.